What follows are 6 T cell receptor beta chains derived from one specimen sequenced in a study of response to subunit inactivated influenza vaccine. Via MiXCR, TCRdb re-called the RT-PCR reads, giving one row per CDR3 protein. The sample consists of hundreds of thousands of distinct CDR3 sequences, more than 15% of them appearing once. The sequencing here drew on CD4+ T cells sorted from PBMCs, taken less than 30 months after vaccination. Source of these receptors: a man in his fifties or sixties who received an inactivated influenza vaccine.

The chain joins TRBV6-2 or TRBV6-3 to TRBJ2-3; weak D call: TRBD1 (6 bases). Trimming took off 6 bases at V and 6 bases at J, with 19 bases between the two ends. CDR3 length: 15 amino acids. CDR1 and CDR2 from the germline V gene are MNHEY and SVGEGT. CDR3 in DNA: TGTGCCAGCAGCCCCTCCAGGGGAGTCGTGGATACGCAGTATTTT. Protein: CASSPSRGVVDTQYF.

This clonotype was found many times. The chain is built from TRBV27 and TRBJ2-7, with unresolved D. CDR1 and CDR2 (germline): MNHEY, SMNVEV (reference sequence). V lost 5 bases and J 7 bases, leaving 18 bases between the germline ends. The CDR3 spans 14 residues. The CDR3 nucleotides are TGTGCCAGCAGTACCGACTCCATCGGTAGGGAGCAGTACTTC. Protein sequence: CASSTDSIGREQYF.

J is TRBJ2-1 and V is TRBV20-1, with a weak D call TRBD2 (5 bases). Between the trimmed V and J ends, which lost 3 bases and 4 bases, there was a span of 25 bases. The V gene's germline CDR1 is DFQATT and CDR2 SNEGSKA (reference sequence). The CDR3 contains 18 residues. CDR3 coding DNA: TGCAGTGCTAGTTCCGCTAGTTCTATTGTAGGAGGTTACAATGAGCAGTTCTTC. Translating it yields CSASSASSIVGGYNEQFF.

This clonotype appeared a few times. The chain combines TRBV12-3 or TRBV12-4 with TRBJ2-1; a possible D gene is TRBD2 (6 bases). The length of the CDR3 is 15 residues. Deletions cut 6 bases from V and 4 bases from J, with 16 bases between. The CDR3 protein is CASRPIAELYNEQFF. CDR3 coding DNA: TGTGCCAGCAGGCCAATAGCGGAACTGTACAATGAGCAGTTCTTC.

This chain links TRBV10-3 with TRBJ1-1; D might be TRBD1 (5 bases). The CDR3 loop spans 17 amino acids. Germline CDR1 and CDR2: ENHRY and SYGVKD. V was cut by 2 bases and J by 3 bases, with 19 bases left in between. The CDR3: CAISELSGRARDTEAFF. CDR3 bases: TGTGCCATCAGTGAGCTGTCAGGGAGGGCCAGGGACACTGAAGCTTTCTTT.

This clonotype was seen more than once but under ten times. V gene TRBV6-1 combines with J gene TRBJ2-3; D is unclear. Germline-derived CDR1 and CDR2 are MNHNS and SASEGT. V was clipped by 6 bases and J by 0 bases, with 10 bases between them. The CDR3 consists of 14 residues. The CDR3 region is CASSQRYSTDTQYF. The DNA of the CDR3 is TGTGCCAGCAGCCAACGTTATAGCACAGATACGCAGTATTTT.